The 20 T cell receptor beta chains in this list originate from one sample, sequenced in a study of human T cells and chemical hapten exposure. In TCRdb, the RACE reads were re-called with MiXCR into one record per CDR3 protein. This sample has a few hundred thousand distinct CDR3 sequences, with under 6.5% found just once. Sample time point: patch test 2, 6 weeks after DPC sensitization. Treatment noted: therapeutic diphenylcyclopropenone sensitization with weekly scalp DPC. The sample here was whole blood, taken in connection with sensitization to the hapten diphenylcyclopropenone (DPC). Receptors were obtained from a woman aged 18-29 years with alopecia areata. Some clones in this sample may be carry-over from other donors' samples.

This clonotype has more than one count but fewer than ten. V usage is TRBV12-3 or TRBV12-4 and J usage is TRBJ1-1; TRBD1 is a possible D gene (6 bases). The length of the CDR3 is 14 residues. Trimming removed 3 bases from V and 4 bases from J, with 12 bases in between. The CDR3 reads CASSFGTTITEAFF. Here the CDR3 DNA reads TGTGCCAGCAGTTTCGGGACAACCATCACTGAAGCTTTCTTT.

In this sample, this clonotype turned up many times. Here the CDR3 reads CSDFPGGSGETQYF. The CDR3 DNA sequence: TGCAGTGATTTCCCGGGGGGCTCGGGGGAGACCCAGTACTTC. The chain combines TRBV29-1 with TRBJ2-5; D might be TRBD2 (7 bases). CDR1 and CDR2 from the germline V gene are SQVTM and ANQGSEA. The CDR3 runs to 14 residues.

This clonotype was seen repeatedly, ten times or more. The chain uses TRBV3-1 and TRBJ1-6, with 10 bases fitting TRBD1. Germline trimming cut 4 bases from V and 7 bases from J; bases unmatched to any gene: 4. This CDR3 has 15 amino acids. Germline V gives CDR1 LGHDT, CDR2 YNNKEL (reference sequence). In DNA form, the CDR3 reads TGTGCCAGCAGCCGACAGGGGGCTCAGAATTCACCCCTCCACTTT. It is translated as CASSRQGAQNSPLHF.

The rearrangement links TRBV12-3 or TRBV12-4 to TRBJ1-5; D gene unclear. This CDR3 has 14 amino acids. V lost 3 bases to trimming and J lost 7 bases, with 13 bases between them. The CDR3 reads CASSFSGVGQPQHF. Here the CDR3 DNA reads TGTGCCAGCAGTTTTTCTGGGGTAGGCCAGCCCCAGCATTTT.

This clonotype has more than one count but fewer than ten. The chain links TRBV29-1 to TRBJ2-1, with D possibly TRBD2 on 6 matching bases. Looked up from germline, CDR1 is SQVTM and CDR2 is ANQGSEA. There are 12 residues in the CDR3. Trimming left V 8 bases short and J 3 bases short, with 11 bases between. The CDR3 bases are TGCAGCACCGGAGGGCTCTACAATGAGCAGTTCTTC. It is translated as CSTGGLYNEQFF.

The chain carries TRBV12-3 or TRBV12-4 and TRBJ2-7; D may be TRBD1 (5 bases). CDR3 length equals 13 residues. V lost 10 bases to trimming and J lost 5 bases, with 18 bases between them. The CDR3 loop reads CANKPRAGHEQYF. CDR3 nucleotides: TGTGCCAACAAACCTAGGGCAGGGCACGAGCAGTACTTC.

V gene TRBV5-1 combines with J gene TRBJ2-5; D is uncertain. CDR3 length equals 13 residues. Germline V CDR1 and CDR2: SGHRS, YFSETQ. V lost 1 base to trimming and J lost 5 bases, with 9 bases between them. The CDR3 DNA is TGCGCCAGCAGCTTGATGTCCGGGGAGACCCAGTACTTC. Translating it yields CASSLMSGETQYF.

This clonotype appeared a few times. The J gene is TRBJ2-5, the V gene TRBV29-1, with 8 bases identical to TRBD2. This CDR3 has 13 amino acids. Germline V CDR1 and CDR2: SQVTM, ANQGSEA. V lost 2 bases, J lost 5 bases, and 4 bases stayed unmatched. In DNA, the CDR3 is TGCAGCGTTGAATCGGGGGGGTCCGAGACCCAGTACTTC. It encodes CSVESGGSETQYF.

This clonotype was detected a few times. V and J are TRBV6-1 and TRBJ1-1; unclear D gene. The CDR3 is 11 residues long. The germline CDR1 and CDR2 sequences are MNHNS and SASEGT. Trimming took off 7 bases at V and 8 bases at J, with 11 bases between the two ends. The chain's CDR3 is CASTGAREAFF. CDR3 nucleotide sequence: TGTGCCAGCACTGGTGCCAGGGAAGCTTTCTTT.

This clonotype was counted many times. The chain couples TRBV11-2 to TRBJ1-6, with unresolved D. CDR1 is SGHAT and CDR2 is FQNNGV in the germline V gene. Deletions cut 5 bases from V and 6 bases from J, with 17 bases between. The CDR3 contains 16 residues. CDR3 sequence: CASSDNTRVVNSPLHF. The CDR3 DNA is TGTGCCAGCAGCGATAACACAAGGGTGGTTAATTCACCCCTCCACTTT.

The J gene is TRBJ2-1, the V gene TRBV3-1; unclear D gene. The length of the CDR3 is 11 residues. Germline assignment: CDR1 LGHDT and CDR2 YNNKEL (reference sequence). V was pared by 1 base and J by 16 bases, with 11 bases between. CDR3 in DNA: TGTGCCAGCAGCCAAGGCGGTAAGAATTTCTTC. Its protein is CASSQGGKNFF.

This clonotype was seen ten or more times. This chain joins TRBV4-3 and TRBJ1-6; D gene ambiguous. The CDR3 consists of 16 residues. Between the trimmed V and J ends, which lost 0 bases and 8 bases, there was a span of 14 bases. CDR1 LGHNA and CDR2 YSLEER come from the germline V gene. The CDR3 spells CASSQDRRLWYSPLHF. The CDR3 DNA reads as TGCGCCAGCAGCCAAGATCGCAGGTTATGGTATTCACCCCTCCACTTT.

The V call is TRBV6-5, the J call TRBJ1-2; D is possibly TRBD1 (5 bases). This CDR3 has 14 amino acids. Germline assignment: CDR1 MNHEY and CDR2 SVGAGI. V was shortened by 6 bases and J by 5 bases, with 16 bases between the two germline ends. Here the CDR3 DNA reads TGTGCCAGCAGGGAGACCGGGACGGTATATGGCTACACCTTC. The encoded protein is CASRETGTVYGYTF.

This clonotype was counted a few times. V gene TRBV14 combines with J gene TRBJ2-5; 8 nucleotides line up with TRBD1. The CDR3 has 15 amino acids. CDR1 and CDR2 (germline): SGHDN, FVKESK. The junction had 8 bases not matched to a gene; V was cut back by 2 bases and J by 6 bases. The DNA for the CDR3 is TGTGCCAGCAGCCAATCCGGACAGGGTGAGAAGACCCAGTACTTC. Its translation: CASSQSGQGEKTQYF. The variable domain in full, completed from reference TRBV14 and TRBJ2-5, reads EAGVTQFPSHSVIEKGQTVTLRCDPISGHDNLYWYRRVMGKEIKFLLHFVKESKQDESGMPNNRFLAERTGGTYSTLKVQPAELEDSGVYFCASSQSGQGEKTQYFGPGTRLLVL.

The genes are TRBV7-2 and TRBJ1-4; unclear D gene. Germline-derived CDR1 and CDR2 are SGHTA and FQGNSA. V was trimmed by 1 base and J by 2 bases, leaving 11 bases between them. The CDR3 sequence is 16 residues long. The CDR3 loop reads CASSLVGLSTNEKLFF. CDR3 nucleotide sequence: TGTGCCAGCAGCTTAGTAGGCCTATCGACTAATGAAAAACTGTTTTTT.

The chain carries TRBV4-2 and TRBJ2-7; D call uncertain. The CDR3 has 14 amino acids. Between the trimmed V and J ends, which lost 6 bases and 7 bases, there was a span of 19 bases. CDR1 and CDR2 (germline): LGHNA, YNFKEQ. The CDR3 DNA is TGTGCCAGCAGTCCGGGCCCCCCACGAGAGGAGCAGTACTTC. The encoded protein is CASSPGPPREEQYF.

The chain uses TRBV11-2 and TRBJ2-1; D gene ambiguous. There are 10 residues in the CDR3. V dropped 3 bases and J dropped 10 bases, with 4 bases sitting between them. Germline values: CDR1 SGHAT, CDR2 FQNNGV. The CDR3 DNA reads as TGTGCCAGCAGCTTCAGGGAGCAGTTCTTC. This gives the protein CASSFREQFF.

The chain carries TRBV9 and TRBJ1-2; D call uncertain. V gave up 0 bases and J gave up 0 bases, with 9 bases separating them. Per germline, CDR1 SGDLS and CDR2 YYNGEE. This CDR3 is 15 amino acids long. The CDR3 loop is CASSVGPASNYGYTF. In DNA, the CDR3 is TGTGCCAGCAGCGTAGGACCGGCTTCTAACTATGGCTACACCTTC. The entire variable domain, with the rest obtained from reference TRBV9 and TRBJ1-2, is as follows: DSGVTQTPKHLITATGQRVTLRCSPRSGDLSVYWYQQSLDQGLQFLIQYYNGEERAKGNILERFSAQQFPDLHSELNLSSLELGDSALYFCASSVGPASNYGYTFGSGTRLTVV.

This clonotype has only a few counts. The chain joins TRBV7-8 to TRBJ2-3, with a weak D call TRBD1 (7 bases). The CDR3 consists of 16 residues. Deletions cut 5 bases from V and 2 bases from J, with 17 bases between. Germline V gives CDR1 SGHVS, CDR2 FQNEAQ. CDR3 sequence reads: CASSGRGLAYTDTQYF. Here the CDR3 DNA reads TGTGCCAGCAGCGGTAGGGGGCTAGCGTACACAGATACGCAGTATTTT.

This clonotype was found many times. The rearrangement joins TRBV6-5 to TRBJ2-2; the match to TRBD1 covers 7 bases. Germline V gene sequence: CDR1 MNHEY, CDR2 SVGAGI. The V and J ends lost 5 bases and 6 bases, in that order; junction bases with no gene match: 9. The CDR3 spans 15 residues. The CDR3 reads CASSKLTGWAGELFF. The CDR3 coding sequence is TGTGCCAGCAGTAAACTGACAGGGTGGGCCGGGGAGCTGTTTTTT.